This passage covers 31 T cell receptor beta chains from one sample sequenced in a study of blood T cell repertoires in COVID-19. TCRdb's table, derived via immunoSEQ multiplex PCR, lists solely in-frame clones and lacks some. The sample records 250,000 to 300,000 clones, approximately 86% being singletons. The specimen was peripheral blood. All receptors derive from a woman in her sixties or seventies with COVID-19, enrolled during active disease.

The gene calls are TRBV28 and TRBJ1-6; D gene uncertain. V was clipped by 8 bases and J by 4 bases, with 6 bases between them. The germline V gene encodes CDR1 MDHEN and CDR2 SYDVKM. The CDR3 extends over 12 amino acids. The CDR3 sequence: CASLEYNSPLHF. The DNA of the CDR3 is TGTGCCAGCCTGGAGTATAATTCACCCCTCCACTTT. Drawing the rest from reference TRBV28 and TRBJ1-6, the complete variable domain is DVKVTQSSRYLVKRTGEKVFLECVQDMDHENMFWYRQDPGLGLRLIYFSYDVKMKEKGDIPEGYSVSREKKERFSLILESASTNQTSMYLCASLEYNSPLHFGNGTRLTVT.

V and J are TRBV28 and TRBJ2-7, with D unclear. The CDR3 consists of 13 residues. Germline V gives CDR1 MDHEN, CDR2 SYDVKM. Trimming left V 3 bases short and J 0 bases short, with 6 bases between. CDR3 in DNA: TGTGCCAGCAGTTTGACTCTCTCCTACGAGCAGTACTTC. Protein product: CASSLTLSYEQYF.

Remarks on this clone: Different DNA sequences within this sample yield the same CDR3. The chain carries TRBV9 and TRBJ2-3; 7 positions match TRBD1. The CDR3 sequence is 15 residues long. V was clipped by 0 bases and J by 2 bases; unmatched bases: 3. Germline V CDR1 and CDR2: SGDLS, YYNGEE. The CDR3 spells CASSVVGGFTDTQYF. The CDR3 nucleotides read TGTGCCAGCAGCGTAGTAGGGGGCTTCACAGATACGCAGTATTTT.

The gene calls are TRBV5-6 and TRBJ1-4; 7 positions match TRBD1. In germline, CDR1 is SGHDT, CDR2 YYEEEE. Germline trimming cut 4 bases from V and 3 bases from J; bases unmatched to any gene: 6. The length of the CDR3 is 15 residues. This chain's CDR3 is CASSTAGTANEKLFF. CDR3 nucleotide sequence: TGTGCCAGCAGCACGGCCGGGACAGCTAATGAAAAACTGTTTTTT.

The V and J genes are TRBV7-8 and TRBJ1-6; 7 nucleotides agree with TRBD1. This CDR3 is 14 amino acids long. With V trimmed by 1 base and J by 9 bases, 3 bases remained unmatched. Germline CDR1 reads SGHVS; CDR2 reads FQNEAQ. The CDR3 region is CASSLGQGGSPLHF. The CDR3 DNA reads TGTGCCAGCAGCTTAGGGCAGGGGGGTTCACCCCTCCACTTT.

This chain's CDR3 is CASRRLADRDESEAFF. The CDR3 DNA is TGTGCCAGCAGGAGGCTAGCGGACAGGGATGAGTCTGAAGCTTTCTTT. This rearrangement joins TRBV2 to TRBJ1-1, with TRBD1 identical over 8 bases. CDR3 length equals 16 residues. CDR1 SNHLY and CDR2 FYNNEI come from the germline V gene. V lost 6 bases, J lost 6 bases, and 15 bases stayed unmatched.

This clone appeared once. J is TRBJ1-5 and V is TRBV6-5, with unresolved D. The CDR3 is made up of 13 amino acids. CDR1 and CDR2 (germline): MNHEY, SVGAGI. The ends were cut back, 6 bases at V and 5 bases at J, with 11 bases in the middle. CDR3 in amino acids: CASRRAGDQPQHF. The CDR3, as DNA: TGTGCCAGCAGGCGGGCTGGGGATCAGCCCCAGCATTTT.

The rearrangement uses TRBV5-4 and TRBJ1-2, with 7 bases aligning to TRBD1. Trimming at V came to 3 bases and at J to 6 bases, leaving 11 bases not matched to a gene. There are 15 residues in the CDR3. Germline V gives CDR1 SGHNT, CDR2 YYREEE (reference sequence). The CDR3 region has the DNA TGTGCCAGCAGCTCCCCCTCGGGGCAGGGGGATGGCTACACCTTC. Protein sequence: CASSSPSGQGDGYTF. Full variable domain (remainder filled in from reference TRBV5-4 and TRBJ1-2): ETGVTQSPTHLIKTRGQQVTLRCSSQSGHNTVSWYQQALGQGPQFIFQYYREEENGRGNFPPRFSGLQFPNYSSELNVNALELDDSALYLCASSSPSGQGDGYTFGSGTRLTVV.

The gene calls are TRBV10-3 and TRBJ1-2, with D possibly TRBD1 on 5 matching bases. V was shortened by 7 bases and J by 8 bases, with 17 bases between the two germline ends. CDR1 ENHRY and CDR2 SYGVKD come from the germline V gene. The CDR3 is made up of 13 amino acids. The CDR3 sequence: CAINMAGLDGYTF. In DNA form, the CDR3 reads TGTGCCATCAATATGGCGGGGCTTGACGGCTACACCTTC.

In the case of this clone: A junction end diverges from the germline sequence, so it may reflect a read error. This chain links TRBV3-1 (or the pseudogene TRBV3-2) with TRBJ2-7; tentatively, D is TRBD1 (6 bases). CDR1 and CDR2 (germline): LGHDT, YNNKEL (reference sequence). The CDR3 loop spans 12 amino acids. The CDR3 coding sequence is TGTGCCAGCAGCCAAGCCCGGGGACAACCCATCTTC. It is translated as CASSQARGQPIF.

V is TRBV7-9 and J is TRBJ2-3; possibly TRBD1 for D (6 bases). Trimming cost V 4 bases and J 2 bases, with 13 bases left between them. The CDR3 length is 15 residues. Germline lookup yields CDR1 SEHNR and CDR2 FQNEAQ (reference sequence). CDR3 amino acids: CASSSYRVPTDTQYF. CDR3 sequence (DNA): TGTGCCAGCAGCTCCTACAGGGTACCCACAGATACGCAGTATTTT.

The chain links TRBV11-3 to TRBJ1-1, with D possibly TRBD1 on 5 matching bases. Trimming cost V 1 base and J 5 bases, with 8 bases left between them. The CDR3 contains 13 residues. CDR1 and CDR2 (germline): SGHNT, YENEEA. Here the CDR3 reads CASSLVEGTEAFF. CDR3 in DNA: TGTGCCAGCAGCTTAGTGGAGGGGACTGAAGCTTTCTTT.

CDR3 sequence: CASSLEGARNNEQFF. The DNA of the CDR3 is TGTGCCAGCAGCTTGGAAGGGGCGCGGAACAATGAGCAGTTCTTC. V and J are TRBV5-5 and TRBJ2-1; a possible D gene is TRBD1 (5 bases). The germline gives CDR1 SGHKS, CDR2 YYEKEE (reference sequence). V lost 0 bases to trimming and J lost 5 bases, with 12 bases between them. This CDR3 has 15 residues.

The CDR3 DNA sequence: TGTGCCAGCACCCAGACTAGCGGGGGGCCTAACTTGAGCACAGATACGCAGTATTTT. This encodes CASTQTSGGPNLSTDTQYF. V usage is TRBV27 and J usage is TRBJ2-3, with TRBD2 matching over 13 bases. This CDR3 contains 19 residues. The germline V gene encodes CDR1 MNHEY and CDR2 SMNVEV (reference sequence). V lost 7 bases, J lost 0 bases, and 13 bases stayed unmatched.

This chain uses TRBV25-1 with TRBJ2-5; tentative D call: TRBD2 (7 bases). CDR1 and CDR2 (germline): MGHDK, SYGVNS. The CDR3 length is 16 residues. The V and J ends lost 4 bases and 0 bases respectively, with 15 bases between them. CDR3 coding DNA: TGTGCCAGCAGTGTGGGCGGGGGCTCGTACCAAGAGACCCAGTACTTC. It specifies CASSVGGGSYQETQYF. The full variable domain, in which reference TRBV25-1 and TRBJ2-5 provide the parts outside the CDR3, is EADIYQTPRYLVIGTGKKITLECSQTMGHDKMYWYQQDPGMELHLIHYSYGVNSTEKGDLSSESTVSRIRTEHFPLTLESARPSHTSQYLCASSVGGGSYQETQYFGPGTRLLVL.

This clone is a singleton in its sample. The rearrangement links TRBV6-6 to TRBJ1-5; D is unclear. Trimming stripped 5 bases from V and 6 bases from J, with 11 bases between. Germline V gene lookup returns CDR1 MNHNY and CDR2 SVGAGI (reference sequence). The CDR3 is 13 amino acids. The CDR3 reads CASSQGVGQPQHF. The CDR3 bases are TGTGCCAGCAGTCAAGGAGTGGGTCAGCCCCAGCATTTT.

The chain employs TRBV6-1 and TRBJ2-3; weak D call: TRBD2 (5 bases). V lost 3 bases, J lost 9 bases, and 22 bases lay in between. CDR3 length: 16 amino acids. The germline gives CDR1 MNHNS, CDR2 SASEGT. The CDR3 nucleotides are TGTGCCAGCAGTGAGGCCCGTCCGTGGCTAGCCTCCACGCAGTATTTT. This encodes CASSEARPWLASTQYF.

This clone was counted many times. This chain links TRBV5-1 with TRBJ1-4; TRBD1 is a possible D gene (6 bases). Trimming shortened V by 3 bases and J by 0 bases, and 12 bases separated the two germline ends. The length of the CDR3 is 16 residues. From germline, CDR1 is SGHRS and CDR2 YFSETQ. The CDR3 sequence is CASSSTRTATNEKLFF. CDR3 in DNA: TGCGCCAGCAGCTCAACCCGGACAGCAACTAATGAAAAACTGTTTTTT.

The V and J genes are TRBV7-9 and TRBJ1-5; D not resolved. CDR3 length: 13 amino acids. Trimming removed 2 bases at V and 7 bases at J, with 9 bases between. In germline, CDR1 is SEHNR, CDR2 FQNEAQ (reference sequence). CDR3 sequence reads: CASSLLEGQPQHF. The CDR3 DNA reads as TGTGCCAGCAGCTTACTCGAGGGACAGCCCCAGCATTTT.

V usage is TRBV14 and J usage is TRBJ2-7; possible D gene TRBD1, 6 bases. The CDR3 is 12 amino acids. The V gene lost 4 bases and the J gene lost 8 bases, with 12 bases spanning the gap. CDR1 and CDR2 from the germline V gene are SGHDN and FVKESK. In DNA form, the CDR3 reads TGTGCCAGCAGCCCAGGACAGAAGAAGCAGTACTTC. Its protein is CASSPGQKKQYF. Supplemented by reference TRBV14 and TRBJ2-7, the full variable domain reads EAGVTQFPSHSVIEKGQTVTLRCDPISGHDNLYWYRRVMGKEIKFLLHFVKESKQDESGMPNNRFLAERTGGTYSTLKVQPAELEDSGVYFCASSPGQKKQYFGPGTRLTVT.

This clone has a handful of counts. The rearrangement links TRBV5-6 to TRBJ1-4, with D uncertain. This CDR3 is built from 14 residues. Germline CDR1 reads SGHDT; CDR2 reads YYEEEE. Trimming removed 0 bases from V and 4 bases from J, with 7 bases in between. CDR3 protein: CASSLGERNEKLFF. The CDR3 coding sequence is TGTGCCAGCAGCTTGGGGGAGCGTAATGAAAAACTGTTTTTT.

J is TRBJ1-2 and V is TRBV5-1; D may be TRBD1 (5 bases). This CDR3 has 13 residues. Trimming took off 4 bases at V and 8 bases at J, with 15 bases between the two ends. Germline CDR1 reads SGHRS; CDR2 reads YFSETQ. CDR3 DNA: TGCGCCAGCAGCCCGGACGGGGGACGGGGCTACACCTTC. Translating gives CASSPDGGRGYTF.

The chain carries TRBV27 and TRBJ2-7; 10 bases fit TRBD1. The CDR3 is made up of 15 amino acids. J lost 5 bases, V lost 3 bases, and 7 bases had no gene match. Germline V gene data show CDR1 as MNHEY and CDR2 as SMNVEV (reference sequence). This CDR3 reads CASSLSTGGFHEQYF. The DNA for the CDR3 is TGTGCCAGCAGTTTGTCGACAGGGGGCTTCCACGAGCAGTACTTC.

The rearrangement joins TRBV18 to TRBJ2-5; 7 bases align to TRBD1. Looked up from germline, CDR1 is KGHSH and CDR2 is LQKENI. The ends lost 0 bases at V and 1 base at J; junction bases unmatched: 2. CDR3 length: 15 amino acids. This CDR3 is CASSPPSGGQETQYF. The DNA for the CDR3 is TGTGCCAGCTCACCACCTTCAGGGGGCCAAGAGACCCAGTACTTC.

V gene TRBV11-2 combines with J gene TRBJ1-1; D remains ambiguous. Trimming left V 5 bases short and J 6 bases short, with 16 bases between. From germline, CDR1 is SGHAT and CDR2 FQNNGV. There are 14 residues in the CDR3. CDR3 in amino acids: CASSPYGRMAEAFF. DNA of the CDR3: TGTGCCAGCAGCCCTTACGGGAGGATGGCTGAAGCTTTCTTT.

The chain carries TRBV5-1 and TRBJ1-4, with D maybe TRBD1 (6 bases). V gave up 3 bases and J gave up 5 bases, with 14 bases separating them. The CDR3 is 15 amino acids. The germline gives CDR1 SGHRS, CDR2 YFSETQ. The CDR3 DNA reads TGCGCCAGCAGCTCCTTAGGGGGTGTCAATGAAAAACTGTTTTTT. Protein: CASSSLGGVNEKLFF.

The gene calls are TRBV24-1 and TRBJ1-1, with TRBD1 matching over 10 bases. The CDR3 covers 13 residues. The trim removed 7 bases at V and 8 bases at J, leaving 6 bases unmatched. The germline gives CDR1 KGHDR, CDR2 SFDVKD. The CDR3 DNA reads TGTGCCACCAGACCCGGGACAGGGGTAGAAGCTTTCTTT. This translates into CATRPGTGVEAFF.

This chain connects TRBV7-3 to TRBJ2-7; possibly TRBD2 for D (6 bases). Germline V gene data show CDR1 as SGHTA and CDR2 as FQGTGA. The V end was cut by 3 bases, the J end by 8 bases, with 8 bases between. The CDR3 covers 11 residues. This chain's CDR3 is CASSLGGQQYF. The CDR3 bases are TGTGCCAGCAGCTTGGGGGGTCAGCAGTACTTC.

The chain couples TRBV28 to TRBJ1-1, with 10 nucleotides matching TRBD1. The CDR3 consists of 16 residues. V lost 5 bases, J lost 3 bases, and 9 bases stayed unmatched. The germline V gene has CDR1 MDHEN and CDR2 SYDVKM. CDR3 sequence: CASSAPRGTGDTEAFF. In DNA, the CDR3 is TGTGCCAGCAGTGCCCCCCGGGGGACAGGGGACACTGAAGCTTTCTTT.

The CDR3 region has the DNA TGCGCCAGCAACGAACCAGGGGAAGCCAAAAACATTCAGTACTTC. Amino acids: CASNEPGEAKNIQYF. This rearrangement joins TRBV10-2 to TRBJ2-4, with a possible D match to TRBD1 (6 bases). With 7 bases removed from V and 0 bases from J, the gap between germline ends came to 13 bases. This CDR3 is 15 amino acids long. Germline V gene lookup returns CDR1 WSHSY and CDR2 SAAADI.

This chain links TRBV19 with TRBJ2-5; 15 positions agree with TRBD2. J gave up 4 bases and V 4 bases, and 4 bases lay outside the gene matches. The CDR3 runs to 16 residues. Germline V gene data show CDR1 as LNHDA and CDR2 as SQIVND (reference sequence). CDR3 amino acids: CASSTRTSGGGETQYF. Written as DNA, the CDR3 is TGTGCCAGTAGTACAAGGACTAGCGGGGGGGGAGAGACCCAGTACTTC.